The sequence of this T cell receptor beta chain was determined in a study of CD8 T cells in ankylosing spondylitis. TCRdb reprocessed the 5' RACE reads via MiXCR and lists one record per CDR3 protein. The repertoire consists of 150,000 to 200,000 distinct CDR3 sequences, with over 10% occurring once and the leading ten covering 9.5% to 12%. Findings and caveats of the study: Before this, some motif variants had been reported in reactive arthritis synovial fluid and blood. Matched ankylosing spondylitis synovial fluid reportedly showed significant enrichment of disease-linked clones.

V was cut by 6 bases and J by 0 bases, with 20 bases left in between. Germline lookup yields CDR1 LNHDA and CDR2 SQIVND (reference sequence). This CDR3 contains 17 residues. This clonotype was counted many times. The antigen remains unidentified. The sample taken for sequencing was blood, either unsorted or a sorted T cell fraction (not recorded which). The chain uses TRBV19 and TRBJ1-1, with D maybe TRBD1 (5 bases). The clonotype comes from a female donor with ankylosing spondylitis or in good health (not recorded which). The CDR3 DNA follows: TGTGCCAGTAGACGGGGACGGGGCTCGAGTATGAACACTGAAGCTTTCTTT. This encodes CASRRGRGSSMNTEAFF.